These 10 T cell receptor beta chains came from one sample sequenced in a study of shared clonotypes between healthy human individuals. Sequencing was performed with immunoSEQ multiplex PCR; in TCRdb, only in-frame clones are kept and a portion is missing. The table lists 900,000 to 1,200,000 clones, around 78% of them singletons. Sequencing was performed on memory CD4+ T cells from PBMCs. The subset here: CD45RA-negative fraction. These receptor sequences come from a young man in good health. Some clones in this sample may be carry-over from other donors' samples.

This clone was picked up many times. The CDR3 DNA reads as TGTGCCAGCAGCGAACGGGCCGGTGGTCAGACCCAGTACTTC. Protein product: CASSERAGGQTQYF. This rearrangement joins TRBV13 to TRBJ2-5; D remains ambiguous. V lost 5 bases and J 6 bases, leaving 16 bases between the germline ends. The CDR3 consists of 14 residues. From germline, CDR1 is PRHDT and CDR2 FYEKMQ (reference sequence).

The rearrangement links TRBV28 to TRBJ2-1, with D perhaps TRBD2 (7 bases). The V end was cut by 2 bases, the J end by 1 base, with 18 bases between. The CDR3 covers 18 residues. Germline CDR1 reads MDHEN; CDR2 reads SYDVKM. The CDR3 protein is CASSLPLGGGPSYNEQFF. In nucleotides, the CDR3 is TGTGCCAGCAGTTTACCCCTAGGGGGAGGGCCGTCCTACAATGAGCAGTTCTTC.

Only one count was recorded for this clone. The gene calls are TRBV9 and TRBJ1-5; 8 bases match TRBD1. CDR3 length: 17 amino acids. Trimming took 2 bases from V and 4 from J; bases not matched to a gene: 11. Germline V CDR1 and CDR2: SGDLS, YYNGEE. The CDR3 sequence is CASSVPRGGTGNQPQHF. CDR3 DNA: TGTGCCAGCAGCGTCCCAAGGGGGGGGACAGGTAATCAGCCCCAGCATTTT.

The V and J genes are TRBV9 and TRBJ2-1; maybe TRBD2 (5 bases). V dropped 2 bases and J dropped 2 bases, with 8 bases sitting between them. The CDR3 is 14 residues long. The germline V gene has CDR1 SGDLS and CDR2 YYNGEE. The CDR3 sequence is CASSVQRTYNEQFF. The CDR3 DNA reads TGTGCCAGCAGCGTCCAGCGGACCTACAATGAGCAGTTCTTC.

The chain links TRBV28 to TRBJ2-5; D remains ambiguous. V gave up 9 bases and J gave up 5 bases, with 16 bases separating them. The CDR3 has 13 residues. The germline V gene has CDR1 MDHEN and CDR2 SYDVKM. DNA of the CDR3: TGTGCCAGTACTCGACAAGCCCGGGAGACCCAGTACTTC. As protein: CASTRQARETQYF.

The genes are TRBV5-4 and TRBJ2-3; 10 bases are shared with TRBD2. Germline CDR1 and CDR2: SGHNT and YYREEE (reference sequence). The CDR3 contains 15 residues. Trimming took 5 bases from V and 1 from J; bases not matched to a gene: 4. CDR3 nucleotides: TGTGCCAGCAGTCGGACTAGCGGACGCACAGATACGCAGTATTTT. It specifies CASSRTSGRTDTQYF.

To note about this clone: An end of the junction does not agree with germline; a read error may underlie this. The chain links TRBV11-2 to TRBJ1-2; weak D call: TRBD1 (5 bases). The germline gives CDR1 SGHAT, CDR2 FQNNGV. The CDR3 runs to 13 residues. CDR3 bases: TGTGCCAGCAGCGTGGACACCAACTATGGCCACACCTTC. Its translation: CASSVDTNYGHTF.

V is TRBV9 and J is TRBJ2-7; TRBD2 aligns across 7 bases. Germline loops: CDR1 SGDLS, CDR2 YYNGEE. CDR3 size: 14 residues. The V and J ends lost 2 bases and 4 bases, in that order; junction bases with no gene match: 6. The CDR3: CASSVTSDSYEQYF. The DNA of the CDR3 is TGTGCCAGCAGCGTCACTAGCGACAGTTACGAGCAGTACTTC. The full variable domain, completed using reference TRBV9 and TRBJ2-7, is DSGVTQTPKHLITATGQRVTLRCSPRSGDLSVYWYQQSLDQGLQFLIQYYNGEERAKGNILERFSAQQFPDLHSELNLSSLELGDSALYFCASSVTSDSYEQYFGPGTRLTVT.

The rearrangement joins TRBV5-1 to TRBJ1-1; weak D call: TRBD1 (5 bases). V lost 3 bases, J lost 2 bases, and 11 bases lay in between. The germline V gene has CDR1 SGHRS and CDR2 YFSETQ. This CDR3 comprises 14 residues. CDR3 amino acids: CASSYTGLNTEAFF. Here the CDR3 DNA reads TGCGCCAGCAGCTACACAGGACTTAACACTGAAGCTTTCTTT.

This clone has only one observation. The V and J genes are TRBV6-6 and TRBJ2-2; 8 nucleotides agree with TRBD2. The CDR3 has 14 amino acids. V shed 7 bases and J 0 bases; nucleotides not matched to a gene: 1. Looked up from germline, CDR1 is MNHNY and CDR2 is SVGAGI (reference sequence). CDR3 sequence reads: CASTGGANTGELFF. CDR3 coding DNA: TGTGCCAGCACCGGGGGGGCGAACACCGGGGAGCTGTTTTTT.